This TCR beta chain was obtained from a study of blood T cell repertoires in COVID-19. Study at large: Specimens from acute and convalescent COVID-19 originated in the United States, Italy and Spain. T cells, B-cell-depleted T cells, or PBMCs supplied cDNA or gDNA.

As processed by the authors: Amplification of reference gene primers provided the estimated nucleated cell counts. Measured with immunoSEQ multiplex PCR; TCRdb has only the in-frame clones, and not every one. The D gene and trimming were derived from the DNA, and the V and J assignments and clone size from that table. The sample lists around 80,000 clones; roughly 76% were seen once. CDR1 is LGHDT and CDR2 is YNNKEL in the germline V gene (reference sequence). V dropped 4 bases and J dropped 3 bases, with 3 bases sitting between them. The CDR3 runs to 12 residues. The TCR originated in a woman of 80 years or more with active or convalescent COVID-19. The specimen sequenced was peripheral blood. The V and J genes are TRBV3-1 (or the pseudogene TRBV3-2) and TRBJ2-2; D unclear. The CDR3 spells CASSPYTGELFF. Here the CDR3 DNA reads TGTGCCAGCAGCCCATACACCGGGGAGCTGTTTTTT.